Detailed here is one TCR beta chain. This clonotype was picked up many times. Its antigen is currently not known. Base quality data are lacking; no much larger clone is found one base away. Genomic DNA extracted from blood, in amounts of roughly 250-550 ng, served as the starting material for amplifying TRB repertoires. V sheds 4 bases and J sheds 1 base, leaving 16 bases between their ends. From a lookup of the germline V gene, CDR1 and CDR2 are MNHNS and SASEGT. Inclusive of the bounding cysteine and phenylalanine, the CDR3 is 16 residues long. Only CDR3 DNA remains: 48 bases, in frame from the first base. The source of the sample is a study of T and B cells in COVID-19 patients (TCRdb year 2020). Regarding the research as a whole: Using TRB and IGH repertoire sequencing of peripheral blood, the study characterized adaptive immunity in COVID-19 patients who had active infection or had recovered. A recovered cohort included around 18 patients who provided fewer than 25 samples, and most of these patients had mild to moderate COVID-19 treated on an outpatient basis. Patients in the recovered cohort had a median age of almost 35 years, compared with 55 to 85 years for patients in the active-infection cohort. In the active-infection cohort, about 65% of the roughly 20 patients were critically ill and required mechanical ventilation or ECMO. Comorbidities linked to unfavorable COVID-19 outcome were present in about 90% of the roughly 20 patients in the active-infection cohort. The TCR and BCR sequence repository comprised a few dozen patients and approximately 72 time points, with over 7 million TCR sequences analysed. A couple of patients belonged to both the recovered and active cohorts because samples were available from active disease and after recovery. Repertoire analyses used an age-matched reference group of a few dozen healthy donors who were negative for COVID-19 antibodies as the comparison. As many as 9 follow-up blood samples were collected from each patient, and in some individuals these samples spanned different disease stages.

Overall study outcomes, separate from this receptor: In active COVID-19, TRB repertoires were highly clonal, while at recovery, diversity and richness increased above the levels seen in healthy donors. A total of approximately 2,300 exclusive TCR clusters, including 30 to 40 low-pGen clusters, were found in the recovered cohort. TRBV/TRBJ gene usage was reported as strongly skewed in patients with COVID-19. Specific T cell subsets (CD4+/Treg/CD8+) and sorted SARS-CoV-2-responsive or tetramer+ T cells had not yet been sequenced, and the corresponding sequencing experiments were ongoing. It was stated that prospective validation of the reported TCR clusters was required before the clusters could be put to clinical use. Few blood samples were available from mildly ill patients while symptoms were present, and early samples from severe cases were likewise scarce. The cohort was judged too small for assessing how HLA contributes to COVID-19 susceptibility or severity.

For sequencing, an Illumina MiSeq was employed. Multiplex PCR with BIOMED2 TRB-A/B primer pools was used to amplify the TRB rearrangements. Illumina-compatible adapters and 7-nucleotide sample barcodes were attached to the amplicons through two consecutive PCRs. All library PCRs used Phusion HS II polymerase. Amplicons were gel-purified with the NucleoSpin Gel and PCR Clean-up kit, quantified on Qubit, and pooled at about 4.2 nM. The quality of the amplicon pool was checked on an Agilent 2100 Bioanalyzer prior to Illumina next-generation sequencing. The original pipeline was this. MiXCR 3.0.8 with the default MiXCR reference library was used to annotate TRB rearrangements. Sequences with fewer than 2 reads and non-productive reads were filtered out, and every unique CDR3 nucleotide sequence was treated as a single clone. Clonality, diversity, richness and V-J gene usage were calculated in R 3.5.1. GLIPH2 was used to cluster TCRs by CDR3 similarity, and OLGA was used to calculate generation probabilities. Only GLIPH2 clusters with at least four unique TCR clonotypes present in at least three individuals were retained. Through fastp at Q25 and MiXCR, TCRdb rebuilt clones from the public reads, retaining in-frame beta chains. A single entry per CDR3 protein holds the most common genes and DNA from its merged rows. TCRdb, not the original authors, processed these V and J calls. A total of fewer than 15,000 distinct CDR3 sequences appear in this sample, around 25% of them only once. Roughly 4.2% of the sample comes from the top ten.

The specimen was blood. This clonotype was obtained from a human donor who had recovered from COVID-19. The chain uses TRBV6-1 and TRBJ1-1, with the D gene not confidently named. The base sequence is TGTGCCAGCAGTGGTCAGGTCAATCCCTGGAACACTGAAGCTTTCTTT. Translated, it gives CASSGQVNPWNTEAFF.